These 5 T cell receptor beta chains share one sample of origin, sequenced in a study of OX40 agonist ivuxolimab in advanced cancers. This table comes from immunoSEQ multiplex PCR, and its TCRdb copy is limited to in-frame clones, with some not included. The sample yields 21,000 or so clones, 86% seen once. The source was CD4+ or CD8+ T cells sorted from blood, collected in a trial of the OX40 agonist ivuxolimab. The receptors were gathered from an adult with an advanced solid tumor such as melanoma, head and neck, liver or kidney cancer.

V and J are TRBV7-9 and TRBJ1-2; D not certain. Trimming stripped 5 bases from V and 2 bases from J, with 3 bases between. The CDR3 extends over 11 amino acids. CDR1 and CDR2 from the germline V gene are SEHNR and FQNEAQ (reference sequence). The CDR3 region is CASSHNYGYTF. The CDR3 region has the DNA TGTGCCAGCAGCCACAACTATGGCTACACCTTC. The full variable domain, in which reference TRBV7-9 and TRBJ1-2 provide the parts outside the CDR3, is DTGVSQNPRHKITKRGQNVTFRCDPISEHNRLYWYRQTLGQGPEFLTYFQNEAQLEKSRLLSDRFSAERPKGSFSTLEIQRTEQGDSAMYLCASSHNYGYTFGSGTRLTVV.

This clone was seen a single time. Here the CDR3 reads CASSTMNTEAFF. The CDR3 DNA sequence: TGTGCCAGCAGTACAATGAACACTGAAGCTTTCTTT. This chain connects TRBV6-5 to TRBJ1-1; D is uncertain. Germline V gene sequence: CDR1 MNHEY, CDR2 SVGAGI. This CDR3 is 12 amino acids long. With 5 bases removed from V and 0 bases from J, the gap between germline ends came to 4 bases.

The chain is built from TRBV11-2 and TRBJ2-5; 7 bases line up with TRBD2. V was clipped by 7 bases and J by 4 bases; unmatched bases: 12. CDR1 and CDR2 (germline): SGHAT, FQNNGV. The CDR3 has 15 amino acids. The chain's CDR3 is CASNLGGGAAETQYF. CDR3 coding DNA: TGTGCCAGCAACCTGGGGGGGGGAGCGGCAGAGACCCAGTACTTC. Based on the CDR3 plus reference TRBV11-2 and TRBJ2-5, the full variable domain is EAGVAQSPRYKIIEKRQSVAFWCNPISGHATLYWYQQILGQGPKLLIQFQNNGVVDDSQLPKDRFSAERLKGVDSTLKIQPAKLEDSAVYLCASNLGGGAAETQYFGPGTRLLVL.

This clone was found once. The genes are TRBV6-5 and TRBJ1-2, with D perhaps matching TRBD1 (6 bases). The CDR3 is 13 residues long. Germline CDR1 and CDR2: MNHEY and SVGAGI. V lost 6 bases, J lost 5 bases, and 13 bases lay in between. The chain's CDR3 is CASSKQGEYGYTF. The DNA of the CDR3 is TGTGCCAGCAGCAAACAGGGCGAGTATGGCTACACCTTC.

This chain links TRBV9 with TRBJ2-1, with a possible D match to TRBD2 (6 bases). Deletions cut 0 bases from V and 3 bases from J, with 16 bases between. The CDR3 has 17 amino acids. CDR1 and CDR2 from the germline V gene are SGDLS and YYNGEE. The CDR3 coding sequence is TGTGCCAGCAGCGTAGGAGGGTCTCTGGGACTCTACAATGAGCAGTTCTTC. Translating gives CASSVGGSLGLYNEQFF.